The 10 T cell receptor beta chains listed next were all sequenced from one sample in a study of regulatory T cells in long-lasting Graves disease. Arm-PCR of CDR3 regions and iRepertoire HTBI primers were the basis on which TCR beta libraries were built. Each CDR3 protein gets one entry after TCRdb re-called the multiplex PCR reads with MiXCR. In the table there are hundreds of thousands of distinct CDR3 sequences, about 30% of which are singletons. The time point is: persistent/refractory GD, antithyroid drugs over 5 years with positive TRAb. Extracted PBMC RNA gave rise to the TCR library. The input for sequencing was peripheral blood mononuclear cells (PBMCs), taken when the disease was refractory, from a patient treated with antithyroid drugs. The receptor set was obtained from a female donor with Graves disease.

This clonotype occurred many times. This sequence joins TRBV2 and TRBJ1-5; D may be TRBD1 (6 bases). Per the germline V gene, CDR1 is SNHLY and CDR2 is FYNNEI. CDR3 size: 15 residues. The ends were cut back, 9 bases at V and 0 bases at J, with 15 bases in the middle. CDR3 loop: CASTGSGDSNQPQHF. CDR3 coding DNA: TGTGCCAGTACAGGGTCCGGGGATAGCAATCAGCCCCAGCATTTT.

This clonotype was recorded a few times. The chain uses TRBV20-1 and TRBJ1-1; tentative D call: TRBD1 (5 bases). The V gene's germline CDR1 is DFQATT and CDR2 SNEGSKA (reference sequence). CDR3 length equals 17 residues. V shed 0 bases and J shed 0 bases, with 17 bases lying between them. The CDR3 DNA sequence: TGCAGTGCTAGAGATTTGGGGGACTCCGCCATGAACACTGAAGCTTTCTTT. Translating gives CSARDLGDSAMNTEAFF.

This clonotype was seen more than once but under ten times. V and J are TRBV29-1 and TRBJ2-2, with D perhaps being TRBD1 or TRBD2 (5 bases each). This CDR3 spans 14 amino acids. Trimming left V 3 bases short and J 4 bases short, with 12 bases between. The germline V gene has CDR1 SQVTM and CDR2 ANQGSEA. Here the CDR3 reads CSVDRQGVTGELFF. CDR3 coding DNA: TGCAGCGTTGATAGGCAGGGAGTCACCGGGGAGCTGTTTTTT.

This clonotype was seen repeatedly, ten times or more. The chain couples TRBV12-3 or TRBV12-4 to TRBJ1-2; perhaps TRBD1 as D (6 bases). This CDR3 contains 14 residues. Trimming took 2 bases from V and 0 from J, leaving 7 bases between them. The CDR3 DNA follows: TGTGCCAGCAGTTTAAGGGGGACTAACTATGGCTACACCTTC. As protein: CASSLRGTNYGYTF.

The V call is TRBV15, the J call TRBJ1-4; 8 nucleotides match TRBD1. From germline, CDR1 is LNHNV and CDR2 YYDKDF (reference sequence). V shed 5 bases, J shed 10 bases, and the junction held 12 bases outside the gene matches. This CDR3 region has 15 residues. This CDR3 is CATSGNTGGKGKLFF. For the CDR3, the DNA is TGTGCCACCAGCGGGAACACAGGGGGGAAAGGAAAACTGTTTTTT.

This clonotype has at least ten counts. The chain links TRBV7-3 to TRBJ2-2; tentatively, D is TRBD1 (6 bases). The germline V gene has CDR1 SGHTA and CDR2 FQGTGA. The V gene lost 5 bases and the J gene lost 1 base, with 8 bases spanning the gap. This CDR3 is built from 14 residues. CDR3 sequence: CASSPTGNTGELFF. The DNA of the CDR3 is TGTGCCAGCAGCCCGACAGGGAACACCGGGGAGCTGTTTTTT.

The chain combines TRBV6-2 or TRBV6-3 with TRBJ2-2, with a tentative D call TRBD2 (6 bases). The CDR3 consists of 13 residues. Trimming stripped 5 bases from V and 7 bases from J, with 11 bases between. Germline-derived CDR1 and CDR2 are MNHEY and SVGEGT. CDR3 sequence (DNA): TGTGCCAGCAGTATCCTCGGGGGCGGGGAGCTGTTTTTT. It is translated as CASSILGGGELFF.

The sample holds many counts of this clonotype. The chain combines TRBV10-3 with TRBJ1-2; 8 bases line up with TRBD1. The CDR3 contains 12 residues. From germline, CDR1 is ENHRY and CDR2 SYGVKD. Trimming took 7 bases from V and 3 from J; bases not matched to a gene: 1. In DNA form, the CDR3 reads TGTGCCATCAAGGGACAGGACTATGGCTACACCTTC. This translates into CAIKGQDYGYTF.

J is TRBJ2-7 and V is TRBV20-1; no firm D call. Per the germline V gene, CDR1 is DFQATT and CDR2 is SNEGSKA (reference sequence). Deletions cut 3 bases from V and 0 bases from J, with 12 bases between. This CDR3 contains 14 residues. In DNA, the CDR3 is TGCAGTGCTAGGCCCCCGGGTAACTCCTACGAGCAGTACTTC. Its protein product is CSARPPGNSYEQYF.

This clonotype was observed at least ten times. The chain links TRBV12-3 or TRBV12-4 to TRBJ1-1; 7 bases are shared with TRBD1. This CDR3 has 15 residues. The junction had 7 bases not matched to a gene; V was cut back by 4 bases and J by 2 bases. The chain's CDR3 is CASSSGQTYNTEAFF. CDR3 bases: TGTGCCAGCAGTTCGGGACAGACTTATAACACTGAAGCTTTCTTT.